These T cell receptor beta chains were read from a single sample in a study of blood T cell repertoires in COVID-19. Clones were sequenced by immunoSEQ multiplex PCR, and TCRdb holds only the in-frame ones, with some missing. The sample lists roughly 330,000 clones; about 89% were seen once. The sample taken for sequencing was peripheral blood. The receptors were sampled from a man between 18 and 29 years old who had recovered from COVID-19. Each CDR3 is given with its conserved first and last residue. A D gene is named only where the DNA matches it firmly. Expanded clones get a size class; other rows say once, few or many, or leave the size out.

TRBV5-1	TRBJ1-2	16	-	-	TGCGCCAGCAGCTTGCGGGGGGCACCCTCTATGGATGGCTACACCTTC	CASSLRGAPSMDGYTF
TRBV5-1	TRBJ2-2	15	-	TRBD2	TGCGCCAGCAGCGCCGGGACTAGCGGTGGGGGGGAGCTGTTTTTT	CASSAGTSGGGELFF
TRBV27	TRBJ2-5	12	-	-	TGTGCCAGCAGGGGGGGTGCAGAGACCCAGTACTTC	CASRGGAETQYF
TRBV7-2	TRBJ1-5	14	-	TRBD1	TGTGCCAGCAGCCCTGACAGGGGCAATCAGCCCCAGCATTTT	CASSPDRGNQPQHF
TRBV9	TRBJ2-1	16	few	TRBD2	TGTGCCAGCAGCGTAGCTACTAGCGGGAGAATCGATGAGCAGTTCTTC	CASSVATSGRIDEQFF
TRBV11-2	TRBJ2-7	15	-	TRBD1	TGTGCCAGCAGGCTTGCACCGGGACAGTCCTACGAGCAGTACTTC	CASRLAPGQSYEQYF
TRBV25-1	TRBJ2-2	13	few	-	TGTGCCAGCAGTGAACAGAACACCGGGGAGCTGTTTTTT	CASSEQNTGELFF
TRBV5-6	TRBJ1-5	14	-	-	TGTGCCAGCAGCTTTGGAGGTAGCAATCAGCCCCAGCATTTT	CASSFGGSNQPQHF
TRBV7-9	TRBJ2-7	14	once	TRBD1	TGTGCCAGCAGCCCGAGGGACAGGGTCTACGAGCAGTACTTC	CASSPRDRVYEQYF
TRBV19	TRBJ2-2	16	few	TRBD2	TGTGCCAGTAGCCCGGGGGGGGCTACGTTCACCGGGGAGCTGTTTTTT	CASSPGGATFTGELFF
TRBV5-1	TRBJ2-3	16	-	-	TGCGCCAGCAGCTTGGGGGCGGCCAGAGGGACAGATACGCAGTATTTT	CASSLGAARGTDTQYF
TRBV5-6	TRBJ2-5	13	-	-	TGTGCCAGCAGCCTCAGGCTTCAAGAGACCCAGTACTTC	CASSLRLQETQYF
TRBV19	TRBJ2-7	14	-	-	TGTGCCAGTAGTATATTCGCGGGGACTTACGAGCAGTACTTC	CASSIFAGTYEQYF
TRBV27	TRBJ2-7	14	-	TRBD2	TGTGCCAGTTTGAAAGCGGGAGAACCCTACGAGCAGTACTTC	CASLKAGEPYEQYF
TRBV3-1/TRBV3-2	TRBJ1-1	14	-	-	TGTGCCAGCAGCCAAGAAGCGGGGAAAAGAGAAGCTTTCTTT	CASSQEAGKREAFF
TRBV27	TRBJ1-6	16	-	-	TGTGCCAGCAGTGTCACTTCAACAGGGACGGATTCACCCCTCCACTTT	CASSVTSTGTDSPLHF
TRBV5-1	TRBJ1-2	15	-	-	TGCGCCAGCAGCTTGCGCAACAGTACTAACTATGGCTACACCTTC	CASSLRNSTNYGYTF
TRBV5-6	TRBJ2-7	15	-	TRBD1	TGTGCCAGCAGCGGAGGGACAGGGGGCTGGTACGAGCAGTACTTC	CASSGGTGGWYEQYF
TRBV5-4	TRBJ2-3	15	few	-	TGTGCCAGCAGCTTGGCCGCACTTGGTCCAGATACGCAGTATTTT	CASSLAALGPDTQYF
TRBV6-5	TRBJ1-1	13	-	-	TGTGCCAGCAGCCCGCGGGTGGATACTGAAGCTTTCTTT	CASSPRVDTEAFF
TRBV5-4	TRBJ2-2	18	-	-	TGTGCCAGCAGCCACCACCCTATAGCGGACGCGAACACCGGGGAGCTGTTTTTT	CASSHHPIADANTGELFF
TRBV6-5	TRBJ1-1	14	once	-	TGTGCCAGCAGGTTCCGGGGAGGGGCGACTGAAGCTTTCTTT	CASRFRGGATEAFF
TRBV5-5	TRBJ1-5	15	-	-	TGTGCCAGCAGCCCAGCGGACAGAGACAATCAGCCCCAGCATTTT	CASSPADRDNQPQHF
TRBV7-2	TRBJ1-1	14	-	-	TGTGCCAGCAGCCTGACAGTTATGAACACTGAAGCTTTCTTT	CASSLTVMNTEAFF
TRBV18	TRBJ1-1	13	-	-	TGTGCCAGCTCACCCTCTTCCAACACTGAAGCTTTCTTT	CASSPSSNTEAFF
TRBV6-4	TRBJ1-2	15	-	-	TGTGCCAGCAGTGCCCTCGCCGCAGGGAAATTGGTCTACACCTTC	CASSALAAGKLVYTF
TRBV7-8	TRBJ2-7	14	-	TRBD1	TGTGCCAGCAGCTTGAGACAGGGTTCCCACGAGCAGTACTTC	CASSLRQGSHEQYF
TRBV5-4	TRBJ1-2	19	-	-	TGTGCCAGCAGCTTGGGGGGGGTCGTCCGGGCCCCTGGGAACTATGGCTACACCTTC	CASSLGGVVRAPGNYGYTF
TRBV5-1	TRBJ2-3	17	-	-	TGCGCCAGCAGCTCAGTGACTCACCTAGGGGGCACAGATACGCAGTATTTT	CASSSVTHLGGTDTQYF
TRBV6-5	TRBJ1-2	15	few	TRBD1	TGTGCCAGCACCGAGGGACAGGGTCATTTCTATGGCTACACCTTC	CASTEGQGHFYGYTF
TRBV7-9	TRBJ2-5	13	-	-	TGTGCCAGCAGCCCCGGCCGGGGAGAGACCCAGTACTTC	CASSPGRGETQYF
TRBV2	TRBJ2-3	16	once	TRBD2	TGTGCCAGCAGACGGACTAGCGGGGTAGACACAGATACGCAGTATTTT	CASRRTSGVDTDTQYF
TRBV4-2	TRBJ2-2	14	-	TRBD1	TGTGCCAGCACCGGACAGGGGAACACCGGGGAGCTGTTTTTT	CASTGQGNTGELFF
TRBV2	TRBJ2-5	14	-	-	TGTGCCAGCAGTAAACAGGGTTCTCAAGAGACCCAGTACTTC	CASSKQGSQETQYF
TRBV6-2/TRBV6-3	TRBJ2-3	18	-	TRBD2	TGTGCCAGCAGCCCTGGACTAGCGGGAGTGTCTGGCACAGATACGCAGTATTTT	CASSPGLAGVSGTDTQYF
TRBV7-2	TRBJ2-1	14	-	TRBD2	TGTGCCAGCAGCTTGACTAGCAGGGACAATGAGCAGTTCTTC	CASSLTSRDNEQFF
TRBV19	TRBJ2-5	15	-	TRBD2	TGTGCCAGTAGTATATCGACTAGCGGCCAAGAGACCCAGTACTTC	CASSISTSGQETQYF
TRBV5-1	TRBJ2-7	12	few	-	TGCGCCAGCAGCCTAAATACCTACGAGCAGTACTTC	CASSLNTYEQYF
TRBV6-2/TRBV6-3	TRBJ1-1	12	-	-	TGTGCCAGCAGCCCCCAGTACACTGAAGCTTTCTTT	CASSPQYTEAFF
TRBV27	TRBJ1-5	14	-	-	TGTGCCAGCAGTTTTGGAGGGACGGGGCAGCCCCAGCATTTT	CASSFGGTGQPQHF
TRBV7-3	TRBJ1-1	17	-	TRBD1	TGTGCCAGCAGCTCTATGGACAGGTTTAAGCCGAACACTGAAGCTTTCTTT	CASSSMDRFKPNTEAFF
TRBV10-3	TRBJ1-1	11	-	-	TGTGCCATCAGTGACCTCGCTGAAGCTTTCTTT	CAISDLAEAFF
TRBV7-8	TRBJ1-2	16	few	TRBD1	TGTGCCAGCAGCGTAAAAACAGGGGTGGACAACTATGGCTACACCTTC	CASSVKTGVDNYGYTF
TRBV5-1	TRBJ2-7	14	-	TRBD1	TGCGCCAGCAGCTGGGACAGGGGCTCCTACGAGCAGTACTTC	CASSWDRGSYEQYF
TRBV5-1	TRBJ2-7	14	-	TRBD1	TGCGCCAGCAGCGGGGACAGGGCCCCCTACGAGCAGTACTTC	CASSGDRAPYEQYF
TRBV3-1/TRBV3-2	TRBJ2-7	17	-	TRBD2	TGTGCCAGCAGCCAAGAATTATACCTAGCGGGAGGGAACGAGCAGTACTTC	CASSQELYLAGGNEQYF
TRBV5-1	TRBJ2-3	14	-	TRBD1	TGCGCCAGCAGCCAGACAGGGGTGACAGATACGCAGTATTTT	CASSQTGVTDTQYF
TRBV4-1	TRBJ1-1	14	-	-	TGCGCCAGCAGCCAATCCCTGGCGGCCGTTGAAGCTTTCTTT	CASSQSLAAVEAFF
TRBV4-1	TRBJ1-4	16	-	TRBD1	TGCGCCAGCAGCGTGACAGGGGGGCCAACTAATGAAAAACTGTTTTTT	CASSVTGGPTNEKLFF
TRBV9	TRBJ1-1	15	-	TRBD1	TGTGCCAGCAGCGGCTGGGACAGGGGGAACACTGAAGCTTTCTTT	CASSGWDRGNTEAFF
TRBV27	TRBJ2-1	16	-	TRBD2	TGTGCCAGCAGTACTGGACTAGCGTACTCCTACAATGAGCAGTTCTTC	CASSTGLAYSYNEQFF
TRBV30	TRBJ1-5	14	-	-	TGTGCCTGGAGTGGAGGGATGGGCAATCAGCCCCAGCATTTT	CAWSGGMGNQPQHF
TRBV7-9	TRBJ2-5	15	-	-	TGTGCCAGCAGCTCGACAGGATTTGGGCAAGAGACCCAGTACTTC	CASSSTGFGQETQYF